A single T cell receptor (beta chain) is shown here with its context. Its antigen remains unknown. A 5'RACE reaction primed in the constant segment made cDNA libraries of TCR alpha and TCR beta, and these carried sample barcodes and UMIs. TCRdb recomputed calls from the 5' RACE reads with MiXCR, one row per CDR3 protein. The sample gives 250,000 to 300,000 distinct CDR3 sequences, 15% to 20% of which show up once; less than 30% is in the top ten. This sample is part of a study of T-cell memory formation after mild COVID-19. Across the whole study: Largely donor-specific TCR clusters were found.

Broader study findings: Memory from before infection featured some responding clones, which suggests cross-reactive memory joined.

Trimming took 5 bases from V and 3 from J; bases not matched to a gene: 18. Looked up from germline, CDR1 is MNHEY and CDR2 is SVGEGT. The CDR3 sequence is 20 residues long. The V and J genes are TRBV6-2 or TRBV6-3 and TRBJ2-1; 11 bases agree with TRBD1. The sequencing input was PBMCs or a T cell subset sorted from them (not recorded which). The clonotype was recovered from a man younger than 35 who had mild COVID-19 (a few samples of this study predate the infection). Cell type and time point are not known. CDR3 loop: CASSRGEGQGAFLLYNEQFF. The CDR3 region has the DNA TGTGCCAGCAGTCGCGGGGAAGGACAGGGGGCCTTCCTTCTCTACAATGAGCAGTTCTTC.